These 22 T cell receptor beta chains were sequenced from one sample in a study of tumor-infiltrating lymphocytes in primary liver carcinoma. Germline DNA was also extracted, while the blood RNA originated from unsorted whole blood. A constant-region primer served to make TCR beta cDNA from around 540 ng total RNA. ARM-PCR was slightly modified, and three nested multiplex PCR rounds with it gave rise to the TCR beta libraries. TRBV1-TRBV30 forward primers paired with a C-beta reverse primer drove the first two PCR rounds, roughly 10 cycles each. MiXCR, applied by TCRdb to the multiplex PCR reads, yields one record per CDR3 protein. The repertoire consists of about 300,000 distinct CDR3 sequences, with about 60% occurring once and the leading ten covering roughly 9%. The sample consisted of peripheral blood. These receptors all stem from a man aged 40-55 years with primary liver carcinoma and hepatitis B virus infection.

This chain links TRBV5-1 with TRBJ2-2, with 8 bases identical to TRBD1. Per the germline V gene, CDR1 is SGHRS and CDR2 is YFSETQ. The trim removed 0 bases at V and 4 bases at J, leaving 8 bases unmatched. The CDR3 loop spans 17 amino acids. The CDR3, as DNA: TGCGCCAGCAGCTTGGTGGGGACAGGAGAGGGCACCGGGGAGCTGTTTTTT. Encoded protein: CASSLVGTGEGTGELFF. The whole variable domain, remainder taken from reference TRBV5-1 and TRBJ2-2, is KAGVTQTPRYLIKTRGQQVTLSCSPISGHRSVSWYQQTPGQGLQFLFEYFSETQRNKGNFPGRFSGRQFSNSRSEMNVSTLELGDSALYLCASSLVGTGEGTGELFFGEGSRLTVL.

Regarding this clonotype: At one boundary the junction diverges from the germline segment, which might be a read error. The chain employs TRBV29-1 and TRBJ2-5; D is unclear. Germline-derived CDR1 and CDR2 are SQVTM and ANQGSEA. The CDR3 is 13 amino acids. The CDR3: CSVGDGILEAQYF. The CDR3 DNA reads TGCAGCGTTGGGGATGGAATCTTAGAGGCCCAGTACTTC.

This clonotype was observed a few times. The chain carries TRBV5-5 and TRBJ2-7; TRBD2 matches 7 bases. The CDR3 is made up of 13 amino acids. Per germline, CDR1 SGHKS and CDR2 YYEKEE (reference sequence). V gave up 6 bases and J gave up 6 bases; unmatched junction bases: 9. The CDR3: CASTARGGSEQYF. Written as DNA, the CDR3 is TGTGCCAGCACCGCTAGGGGAGGGTCCGAGCAGTACTTC.

Comment on this clonotype: This may stem from a read error, because a much larger clone lies one nucleotide away. The rearrangement links TRBV4-1 to TRBJ2-7, with TRBD2 as a possible D gene (5 bases). Per germline, CDR1 MGHRA and CDR2 YSYEKL. The V gene lost 5 bases and the J gene lost 0 bases, with 14 bases spanning the gap. The CDR3 sequence is 15 residues long. CDR3 sequence (DNA): TGCGCCAGCAGCTTTCTCGGGGATATCTCCTACGAGCAGTACTTC. Translating gives CASSFLGDISYEQYF.

This clonotype was detected ten times or more. This chain uses TRBV6-2 or TRBV6-3 with TRBJ2-1, with 7 bases lining up with TRBD2. Looked up from germline, CDR1 is MNHEY and CDR2 is SVGEGT. Germline trimming cut 7 bases from V and 1 base from J; bases unmatched to any gene: 13. The CDR3 totals 17 residues. The CDR3 here is CASNLGTAGASYNEQFF. The CDR3 bases are TGTGCCAGCAATCTGGGGACGGCGGGAGCATCCTACAATGAGCAGTTCTTC.

The genes are TRBV11-1 and TRBJ2-7, with TRBD1 as a possible D gene (5 bases). V lost 0 bases, J lost 5 bases, and 17 bases lay in between. The CDR3 is 16 amino acids. The germline gives CDR1 SGHAT, CDR2 FQDESV (reference sequence). DNA of the CDR3: TGTGCCAGCAGCTTAGCCTACAACAGGACCACCAACGAGCAGTACTTC. Translated, it gives CASSLAYNRTTNEQYF.

The V and J genes are TRBV12-3 or TRBV12-4 and TRBJ2-1; D remains unclear. Trimming shortened V by 1 base and J by 0 bases, and 13 bases separated the two germline ends. The CDR3 consists of 17 residues. The CDR3, as DNA: TGTGCCAGCAGTTTAGATAGGGCGTTGAGCTCCTACAATGAGCAGTTCTTC. Encoded protein: CASSLDRALSSYNEQFF.

To note about this clonotype: This may come from a read error, since a much larger clone is one base off. The chain joins TRBV6-1 to TRBJ2-1; unclear D gene. Germline CDR1 reads MNHNS; CDR2 reads SASEGT. The CDR3 loop spans 11 amino acids. The V end was cut by 6 bases, the J end by 9 bases, with 9 bases between. CDR3 loop: CASRVTCEQFF. DNA of the CDR3: TGTGCCAGCAGGGTAACGTGTGAGCAGTTCTTC.

The chain links TRBV11-2 to TRBJ2-5; tentative D call: TRBD2 (5 bases). V lost 4 bases, J lost 5 bases, and 11 bases lay in between. CDR3 length equals 13 residues. The germline gives CDR1 SGHAT, CDR2 FQNNGV. The CDR3 DNA reads TGTGCCAGCAGCTCCTGGCTAGCCGAGACCCAGTACTTC. Translation gives CASSSWLAETQYF.

This clonotype came up many times. This rearrangement joins TRBV18 to TRBJ2-7; 8 nucleotides match TRBD1. The J segment lost 2 bases and the V segment lost 0 bases, leaving 6 bases of the junction unmatched. The germline V gene has CDR1 KGHSH and CDR2 LQKENI. This CDR3 is built from 16 residues. CDR3 sequence reads: CASSPPDRVSTYEQYF. In nucleotides, the CDR3 is TGTGCCAGCTCACCACCGGACAGGGTTTCGACCTACGAGCAGTACTTC.

In DNA form, the CDR3 reads TGTGCCATCTCAACCGGGGGGGATACGTTGTATTTT. It codes for CAISTGGDTLYF. The chain recombines TRBV10-3 with TRBJ2-3, with 8 bases identical to TRBD2. CDR1 is ENHRY, CDR2 SYGVKD, per germline. This CDR3 is 12 amino acids long. V gave up 8 bases and J gave up 14 bases; unmatched junction bases: 12.

This chain links TRBV28 with TRBJ1-1, with D possibly being TRBD1 (5 bases). Trimming removed 5 bases from V and 1 base from J, with 17 bases in between. Germline values: CDR1 MDHEN, CDR2 SYDVKM. The CDR3 is made up of 16 amino acids. This CDR3 is CASSQAPGGRNTEAFF. In nucleotides, the CDR3 is TGTGCCAGCAGTCAGGCCCCCGGGGGAAGGAACACTGAAGCTTTCTTT. Combining the CDR3 with reference TRBV28 and TRBJ1-1 gives the whole variable domain DVKVTQSSRYLVKRTGEKVFLECVQDMDHENMFWYRQDPGLGLRLIYFSYDVKMKEKGDIPEGYSVSREKKERFSLILESASTNQTSMYLCASSQAPGGRNTEAFFGQGTRLTVV.

The table lists this clonotype with many counts. The rearrangement links TRBV12-3 or TRBV12-4 to TRBJ1-2; 7 bases fit TRBD1. V shed 4 bases and J 4 bases; nucleotides not matched to a gene: 0. This CDR3 is built from 12 residues. CDR3 residues: CASSWDSYGYTF. The CDR3 region has the DNA TGTGCCAGCAGTTGGGACAGCTATGGCTACACCTTC.

Worth noting for this clonotype: Sequence at one end of the junction differs from germline and may be a read error. V is TRBV5-1 and J is TRBJ2-3, with D perhaps matching TRBD2 (6 bases). Germline-derived CDR1 and CDR2 are SGHRS and YFSETQ. There are 16 residues in the CDR3. For the CDR3, the DNA is TGCGCCAGCAGCTCTTACGGGGCGCGGGGCACAGGTACGCAGTATTTT. Its protein is CASSSYGARGTGTQYF. The whole variable domain, remainder taken from reference TRBV5-1 and TRBJ2-3, is KAGVTQTPRYLIKTRGQQVTLSCSPISGHRSVSWYQQTPGQGLQFLFEYFSETQRNKGNFPGRFSGRQFSNSRSEMNVSTLELGDSALYLCASSSYGARGTGTQYFGPGTRLTVL.

Comments on this clonotype: It may be a read error: a sequence one base away is much more abundant. The conserved closing phenylalanine or tryptophan is absent in this CDR3, likely reflecting a read error. The J gene is TRBJ2-5, the V gene TRBV4-2, with 8 nucleotides matching TRBD2. The CDR3 consists of 15 residues. J lost 5 bases, V lost 0 bases, and 5 bases had no gene match. Germline V gene lookup returns CDR1 LGHNA and CDR2 YNFKEQ. The chain's CDR3 is CASSQDLAGGETQYL. CDR3 coding DNA: TGTGCCAGCAGCCAAGACCTAGCGGGCGGGGAGACCCAGTACCTC.

This chain joins TRBV12-3 or TRBV12-4 and TRBJ1-1, with D maybe TRBD1 (5 bases). CDR3 length: 14 residues. The CDR3 loop is CVNSMTTGNTEAFF. In nucleotides, the CDR3 is TGTGTCAACAGCATGACAACAGGGAACACTGAAGCTTTCTTT.

The V gene is TRBV11-1, the J gene TRBJ2-7; D ambiguous. The CDR3 is 14 amino acids. The germline V and J ends were trimmed by 3 bases and 10 bases, with 19 bases remaining between them. CDR1 is SGHAT and CDR2 is FQDESV in the germline V gene (reference sequence). CDR3 DNA: TGTGCCAGCAGCTTTTCGACCGGCTCTGCCGAACAGTACTTC. This codes for CASSFSTGSAEQYF.

The V call is TRBV29-1, the J call TRBJ1-2; the D is unclear. The CDR3 is made up of 12 amino acids. Looked up from germline, CDR1 is SQVTM and CDR2 is ANQGSEA. V was clipped by 6 bases and J by 2 bases, with 10 bases between them. CDR3 in amino acids: CSVPGGNYGYTF. CDR3 nucleotide sequence: TGCAGCGTCCCGGGAGGAAACTATGGCTACACCTTC.

V and J are TRBV6-1 and TRBJ2-7; D remains ambiguous. The length of the CDR3 is 11 residues. Germline V gene lookup returns CDR1 MNHNS and CDR2 SASEGT. The V gene lost 9 bases and the J gene lost 3 bases, with 9 bases spanning the gap. Here the CDR3 DNA reads TGTGCCAGGAGTTTCAACTACGAGCAGTACTTC. Residues: CARSFNYEQYF.

Worth noting for this clonotype: The conserved phenylalanine or tryptophan is not found at the CDR3 terminus, so this likely reflects a read error. The chain is built from TRBV7-9 and TRBJ1-2; D is unclear. Per the germline V gene, CDR1 is SEHNR and CDR2 is FQNEAQ (reference sequence). This CDR3 region has 12 residues. V gave up 8 bases and J gave up 6 bases, with 13 bases separating them. The CDR3, as DNA: TGTGCCAGCCATCTCCTTAAGGATGGCTACACCTCC. This gives the protein CASHLLKDGYTS.

The table lists this clonotype with a few counts. Without the conserved terminal phenylalanine or tryptophan, this CDR3 likely stems from a read error. The DNA is omitted, as the CDR3 cannot be located on it reliably, and the CDR3 follows TCRdb's listing. The chain couples TRBV30 to TRBJ1-6; TRBD1, the table's D call, was not compared with the DNA. The CDR3 contains 16 residues when both ends are counted. The germline V gene encodes CDR1 GTSNPN and CDR2 SVGIG (reference sequence). CDR3 protein: CAWRGRPGQNNSPLHL.

As regards this clonotype: A much larger clone is a single base away; this may be a read error. The chain couples TRBV6-2 or TRBV6-3 to TRBJ2-1, with D possibly matching TRBD2 (5 bases). The CDR3 spans 16 residues. Germline V CDR1 and CDR2: MNHEY, SVGEGT. The DNA for the CDR3 is TGTGCCAGCAGTTACGGGAGAGTACCCTCCTACAATAAGCAGTTCTTC. Translating it yields CASSYGRVPSYNKQFF.